This T cell receptor beta chain was identified during a study of Graves' ophthalmopathy and Graves' hyperthyroidism. RNA transcripts served as template for amplifying TCR beta CDR3 sequences. The workflow started with a first-round RT-PCR run with HTBI primers and then moved on to a second-round multiplex PCR. Each CDR3 protein gets one entry after TCRdb re-called the multiplex PCR reads with MiXCR. The repertoire holds about 1.1 million distinct CDR3 sequences, with about 38% as singletons. Unmatched junction bases numbered 17, after V lost 10 bases and J lost 5 bases. Per germline, CDR1 SGHAT and CDR2 FQNNGV. The CDR3 totals 16 residues. This clonotype was counted a few times.

This receptor was identified in an adult man with Graves' hyperthyroidism. The rearrangement joins TRBV11-2 to TRBJ2-3; 8 nucleotides align to TRBD2. Sequencing was done on a sample of peripheral blood or thyroid tissue (not recorded which). The CDR3 reads CATQLGLAGLGDTQYF. Here the CDR3 DNA reads TGTGCCACCCAACTCGGATTAGCGGGACTCGGAGATACGCAGTATTTT.